The 16 T cell receptor beta chains below come from one sample, sequenced in a study of memory CD4+ T cells and cytomegalovirus serostatus (dated by TCRdb to between 2019 and 2020). Receptors were amplified or captured by the immunoSEQ multiplex PCR assay. TCRdb stores this immuneACCESS table with in-frame sequences only. Part of the clones is absent; in the studies checked, under half of the shortfall reflects unresolved V genes, and no reason is known for the rest. This sample is represented by 75,000 to 90,000 clones; around 80% of them were singletons. The ten largest clones add up to 0.78% of the sample. Single viable CD3+CD4+CD8-CD45RO+ cells were sorted as memory CD4+ T cells on a FACSAria II. The sequencing sample was made of memory CD4+ T cells from blood. Every receptor here comes from an adult in good health and CMV-seronegative.

This clone was detected once. J is TRBJ2-2 and V is TRBV5-1; D might be TRBD1 (5 bases). This CDR3 is 14 amino acids long. V was clipped by 6 bases and J by 1 base, with 10 bases between them. Germline CDR1 is SGHRS and CDR2 is YFSETQ. CDR3 sequence (DNA): TGCGCCAGCAAGTTTACAGGGAACACCGGGGAGCTGTTTTTT. Translated: CASKFTGNTGELFF.

The rearrangement links TRBV2 to TRBJ2-3; D is ambiguous. The CDR3 is made up of 11 amino acids. Trimming took off 8 bases at V and 5 bases at J, with 8 bases between the two ends. Germline V gene sequence: CDR1 SNHLY, CDR2 FYNNEI. For the CDR3, the DNA is TGTGCCAGCGGACCCAGAGATACGCAGTATTTT. Encoded protein: CASGPRDTQYF.

The chain uses TRBV7-9 and TRBJ1-5; 7 bases align to TRBD1. The germline gives CDR1 SEHNR, CDR2 FQNEAQ (reference sequence). The ends lost 1 base at V and 4 bases at J; junction bases unmatched: 10. The CDR3 consists of 17 residues. In DNA, the CDR3 is TGTGCCAGCAGCTTAGGAGGGGGCCGTTCTCTAAATCAGCCCCAGCATTTT. Its protein product is CASSLGGGRSLNQPQHF.

V gene TRBV6-4 combines with J gene TRBJ1-2; weak D call: TRBD1 (6 bases). Germline V gene lookup returns CDR1 MRHNA and CDR2 SNTAGT. The CDR3 sequence is 13 residues long. Trimming removed 6 bases from V and 6 bases from J, with 14 bases in between. This CDR3 reads CASRPGVFDGYTF. The CDR3 DNA reads TGTGCCAGCAGACCAGGGGTGTTTGATGGCTACACCTTC.

This sequence joins TRBV5-1 and TRBJ2-7; perhaps TRBD2 as D (5 bases). Germline CDR1 and CDR2: SGHRS and YFSETQ. V dropped 3 bases and J dropped 2 bases, with 6 bases sitting between them. The CDR3 consists of 12 residues. Here the CDR3 reads CASSSEAYEQYF. The DNA of the CDR3 is TGCGCCAGCAGCTCGGAGGCCTACGAGCAGTACTTC.

The chain has TRBV29-1 and TRBJ2-1; no clear D. The CDR3 extends over 11 amino acids. Trimming cost V 0 bases and J 7 bases, with 4 bases left between them. The germline gives CDR1 SQVTM, CDR2 ANQGSEA. The CDR3, as DNA: TGCAGCGTTGAAGAAGGGAATGAGCAGTTCTTC. Its protein product is CSVEEGNEQFF.

This chain's CDR3 is CASSRRQGLNTEAFF. CDR3 sequence (DNA): TGTGCCAGCAGCCGAAGACAGGGTTTAAACACTGAAGCTTTCTTT. The chain has TRBV6-6 and TRBJ1-1; 7 bases fit TRBD1. Germline trimming cut 6 bases from V and 2 bases from J; bases unmatched to any gene: 9. There are 15 residues in the CDR3. The germline CDR1 and CDR2 sequences are MNHNY and SVGAGI (reference sequence).

This sequence joins TRBV30 and TRBJ1-3, with D unresolved. The V gene's germline CDR1 is GTSNPN and CDR2 SVGIG (reference sequence). The ends were cut back, 5 bases at V and 0 bases at J, with 5 bases in the middle. The CDR3 is 12 residues long. The CDR3 reads CAWGNSGNTIYF. CDR3 coding DNA: TGTGCCTGGGGCAACTCTGGAAACACCATATATTTT.

Written as DNA, the CDR3 is TGTGCCAGCAGTGTGACTAGCGGGGGGGTCGAGCAGTACTTC. This sequence encodes CASSVTSGGVEQYF. The V gene is TRBV2, the J gene TRBJ2-7, with 14 bases identical to TRBD2. J gave up 6 bases and V 4 bases, and 2 bases lay outside the gene matches. Germline V gives CDR1 SNHLY, CDR2 FYNNEI. The CDR3 length is 14 residues.

The J gene is TRBJ2-7, the V gene TRBV10-3, with 8 bases identical to TRBD1. V dropped 4 bases and J dropped 5; count of bases not matched to a gene: 4. Germline V gives CDR1 ENHRY, CDR2 SYGVKD. CDR3 size: 13 residues. This CDR3 is CAISGQGKDEQYF. In nucleotides, the CDR3 is TGTGCCATCAGTGGACAGGGGAAGGACGAGCAGTACTTC.

V and J are TRBV11-3 and TRBJ1-1, with 7 bases fitting TRBD1. Germline loops: CDR1 SGHNT, CDR2 YENEEA. This CDR3 is 14 amino acids long. The junction had 1 base not matched to a gene; V was cut back by 0 bases and J by 3 bases. The CDR3 protein is CASSLDQGDTEAFF. CDR3 coding DNA: TGTGCCAGCAGCTTAGACCAGGGGGACACTGAAGCTTTCTTT.

The J gene is TRBJ2-1, the V gene TRBV18; no clear D. V was trimmed by 0 bases and J by 0 bases, leaving 9 bases between them. Germline CDR1 KGHSH, CDR2 LQKENI. The CDR3 runs 16 residues. The CDR3 nucleotides read TGTGCCAGCTCACCACCGATTTCGAGCTCCTACAATGAGCAGTTCTTC. Its protein is CASSPPISSSYNEQFF. The variable domain in full, with the rest retrieved from reference TRBV18 and TRBJ2-1, is NAGVMQNPRHLVRRRGQEARLRCSPMKGHSHVYWYRQLPEEGLKFMVYLQKENIIDESGMPKERFSAEFPKEGPSILRIQQVVRGDSAAYFCASSPPISSSYNEQFFGPGTRLTVL.

V is TRBV18 and J is TRBJ2-3; 7 bases are a match to TRBD2. Trimming cost V 6 bases and J 2 bases; bases outside gene matches: 8. Germline V CDR1 and CDR2: KGHSH, LQKENI. CDR3 length: 15 residues. This CDR3 is CASSPSLAYTDTQYF. The CDR3 coding sequence is TGTGCCAGCTCCCCCTCACTAGCGTACACAGATACGCAGTATTTT.

The V and J genes are TRBV30 and TRBJ2-7; D unresolved. Germline CDR1 is GTSNPN and CDR2 is SVGIG (reference sequence). The CDR3 is made up of 13 amino acids. The V and J ends lost 3 bases and 6 bases respectively, with 15 bases between them. In DNA, the CDR3 is TGTGCCTGGAGGACTCCCGCGGTGGGCGAGCAGTACTTC. This encodes CAWRTPAVGEQYF.

This chain connects TRBV5-1 to TRBJ2-7; D is possibly TRBD2 (5 bases). V dropped 0 bases and J dropped 3 bases, with 10 bases sitting between them. The germline V gene encodes CDR1 SGHRS and CDR2 YFSETQ. The CDR3 totals 14 residues. Here the CDR3 reads CASSLELASYEQYF. The CDR3 coding sequence is TGCGCCAGCAGCTTGGAGTTAGCGAGCTACGAGCAGTACTTC.

This chain connects TRBV6-6 to TRBJ2-7; D possibly corresponds to TRBD2 (6 bases). Trimming shortened V by 10 bases and J by 6 bases, and 19 bases separated the two germline ends. The germline CDR1 and CDR2 sequences are MNHNY and SVGAGI (reference sequence). This CDR3 spans 13 amino acids. The CDR3 DNA reads as TGTGCCACCTCCAGGGAGGCATATGGCGAGCAGTACTTC. It codes for CATSREAYGEQYF.